These 22 T cell receptor beta chains were all obtained from the same sample, sequenced in a study of blood T cell repertoires in COVID-19. Clones were read by immunoSEQ multiplex PCR, and TCRdb kept only the in-frame ones, dropping some. Counted here are roughly 70,000 clones, around 77% occurring once; the ten biggest clones make up around 2.3%. Sequencing was performed on peripheral blood. These receptors originate from a man in his sixties or seventies with COVID-19, enrolled during active disease.

The chain combines TRBV9 with TRBJ1-6; a possible D gene is TRBD1 (5 bases). The CDR3 loop spans 14 amino acids. Germline CDR1 and CDR2: SGDLS and YYNGEE. V lost 2 bases and J 8 bases, leaving 11 bases between the germline ends. The CDR3: CASSVGGEDSPLHF. The CDR3 bases are TGTGCCAGCAGCGTCGGGGGAGAGGATTCACCCCTCCACTTT.

The V call is TRBV7-2, the J call TRBJ2-1; D remains ambiguous. The V and J ends lost 1 base and 4 bases respectively, with 14 bases between them. This CDR3 contains 16 residues. Germline V CDR1 and CDR2: SGHTA, FQGNSA. The CDR3 reads CASSLDWIARYNEQFF. The DNA for the CDR3 is TGTGCCAGCAGCTTAGATTGGATCGCGAGGTACAATGAGCAGTTCTTC.

This chain uses TRBV18 with TRBJ2-1; 9 bases are a match to TRBD2. Germline CDR1 and CDR2: KGHSH and LQKENI. The CDR3 runs 16 residues. V shed 3 bases, J shed 3 bases, and the junction held 6 bases outside the gene matches. CDR3 DNA sequence: TGTGCCAGCTCACCCCCACTAGCGGGCGGCTACAATGAGCAGTTCTTC. Encoded protein: CASSPPLAGGYNEQFF.

The rearrangement joins TRBV2 to TRBJ1-5; D is unresolved. The germline gives CDR1 SNHLY, CDR2 FYNNEI. This CDR3 region has 13 residues. The germline V and J ends were trimmed by 4 bases and 6 bases, with 10 bases remaining between them. CDR3 DNA sequence: TGTGCCAGCAGTGGAGGGCATGGTCAGCCCCAGCATTTT. It is translated as CASSGGHGQPQHF.

J is TRBJ2-7 and V is TRBV7-9; D possibly corresponds to TRBD2 (6 bases). CDR1 is SEHNR, CDR2 FQNEAQ, per germline (reference sequence). Between the trimmed V and J ends, which lost 3 bases and 2 bases, there was a span of 11 bases. This CDR3 is 14 amino acids long. CDR3 protein: CASSFGRTTYEQYF. Here the CDR3 DNA reads TGTGCCAGCAGCTTTGGCAGGACTACCTACGAGCAGTACTTC. Combining the CDR3 with reference TRBV7-9 and TRBJ2-7 gives the whole variable domain DTGVSQNPRHKITKRGQNVTFRCDPISEHNRLYWYRQTLGQGPEFLTYFQNEAQLEKSRLLSDRFSAERPKGSFSTLEIQRTEQGDSAMYLCASSFGRTTYEQYFGPGTRLTVT.

The chain joins TRBV9 to TRBJ1-6; 8 bases align to TRBD1. Trimming took 4 bases from V and 9 from J; bases not matched to a gene: 6. Germline loops: CDR1 SGDLS, CDR2 YYNGEE. This CDR3 is built from 14 residues. CDR3 amino acids: CASSQGAAGSPLHF. CDR3 coding DNA: TGTGCCAGCAGCCAGGGGGCTGCTGGTTCACCCCTCCACTTT.

In this sample, this clone turned up a few times. V usage is TRBV2 and J usage is TRBJ2-2; maybe TRBD1 (6 bases). CDR3 length: 14 amino acids. Trimming took 4 bases from V and 5 from J, leaving 11 bases between them. Germline V gene data show CDR1 as SNHLY and CDR2 as FYNNEI. CDR3 nucleotides: TGTGCCAGCAGTGCCCAGGGGTCTACCGGGGAGCTGTTTTTT. Translating it yields CASSAQGSTGELFF.

This clone was observed a few times. The chain joins TRBV18 to TRBJ1-1, with D perhaps TRBD1 (5 bases). The germline V gene encodes CDR1 KGHSH and CDR2 LQKENI. The ends were cut back, 0 bases at V and 4 bases at J, with 9 bases in the middle. The CDR3 covers 14 residues. This chain's CDR3 is CASSPPGAGTEAFF. CDR3 DNA: TGTGCCAGCTCACCACCAGGGGCAGGCACTGAAGCTTTCTTT.

The chain recombines TRBV4-3 with TRBJ1-5, with TRBD1 matching 7 bases. V shed 0 bases and J 2 bases; nucleotides not matched to a gene: 1. The germline gives CDR1 LGHNA, CDR2 YSLEER. CDR3 length: 15 amino acids. The DNA for the CDR3 is TGCGCCAGCAGCCAAGAAGACAGGGGCAATCAGCCCCAGCATTTT. It is translated as CASSQEDRGNQPQHF.

V usage is TRBV7-9 and J usage is TRBJ1-2; a weak D match, TRBD1 (5 bases). Germline CDR1 reads SEHNR; CDR2 reads FQNEAQ (reference sequence). The CDR3 is made up of 12 amino acids. The V and J ends lost 6 bases and 3 bases respectively, with 8 bases between them. The CDR3 is CASRVGDYGYTF. As DNA, the CDR3 is TGTGCCAGCAGAGTAGGGGACTATGGCTACACCTTC.

This chain joins TRBV27 and TRBJ1-6; D is possibly TRBD1 (6 bases). V lost 5 bases and J lost 10, with 15 bases in between. CDR1 and CDR2 (germline): MNHEY, SMNVEV (reference sequence). The CDR3 runs 14 residues. The CDR3 here is CASSDRPLGSPLHF. CDR3 sequence (DNA): TGTGCCAGCAGTGACAGGCCCCTTGGATCACCCCTCCACTTT.

A few counts support this clone. The chain recombines TRBV5-4 with TRBJ2-1; 9 positions match TRBD2. There are 18 residues in the CDR3. V shed 0 bases, J shed 1 base, and the junction held 8 bases outside the gene matches. Germline CDR1 and CDR2: SGHNT and YYREEE (reference sequence). The CDR3 nucleotides read TGTGCCAGCAGCTTGGACGGGATTAGCGGGAGTTCCTACAATGAGCAGTTCTTC. Protein: CASSLDGISGSSYNEQFF.

V is TRBV2 and J is TRBJ2-2; 11 bases agree with TRBD2. The J segment lost 0 bases and the V segment lost 6 bases, leaving 3 bases of the junction unmatched. This CDR3 is built from 16 residues. Germline values: CDR1 SNHLY, CDR2 FYNNEI. CDR3 DNA: TGTGCCAGCAGCCTAGCGGGAGGTCCGAACACCGGGGAGCTGTTTTTT. Translation: CASSLAGGPNTGELFF.

The chain combines TRBV5-1 with TRBJ2-1, with D maybe TRBD2 (6 bases). Germline-derived CDR1 and CDR2 are SGHRS and YFSETQ. Trimming shortened V by 0 bases and J by 8 bases, and 12 bases separated the two germline ends. CDR3 size: 14 residues. DNA of the CDR3: TGCGCCAGCAGCTTGGCCGGGAGCCACGATGAGCAGTTCTTC. This translates into CASSLAGSHDEQFF.

This clone has only a few counts. The chain uses TRBV28 and TRBJ2-7; no reliable D call. CDR1 and CDR2 from the germline V gene are MDHEN and SYDVKM. Trimming stripped 3 bases from V and 5 bases from J, with 8 bases between. The CDR3 has 12 residues. DNA for the CDR3: TGTGCCAGCAGTTTCCGTGTCCACGAGCAGTACTTC. Its protein product is CASSFRVHEQYF.

Only a few counts were recorded for this clone. V gene TRBV3-1 (or the pseudogene TRBV3-2) combines with J gene TRBJ2-7; 7 nucleotides line up with TRBD1. The CDR3 sequence is 16 residues long. The junction had 7 bases not matched to a gene; V was cut back by 2 bases and J by 0 bases. Germline loops: CDR1 LGHDT, CDR2 YNNKEL (reference sequence). CDR3 nucleotides: TGTGCCAGCAGCCAACCAGGGACAGAGAGCTCCTACGAGCAGTACTTC. Protein product: CASSQPGTESSYEQYF.

The V gene is TRBV6-5, the J gene TRBJ2-2; no definite D call. V was trimmed by 6 bases and J by 7 bases, leaving 15 bases between them. The CDR3 has 14 amino acids. Germline loops: CDR1 MNHEY, CDR2 SVGAGI. This chain's CDR3 is CASSSLGTVGELFF. The CDR3 nucleotides read TGTGCCAGCAGCTCCCTAGGTACGGTCGGGGAGCTGTTTTTT.

The rearrangement links TRBV27 to TRBJ2-7; no reliable D call. The CDR3 length is 13 residues. CDR1 is MNHEY, CDR2 SMNVEV, per germline (reference sequence). Between the trimmed V and J ends, which lost 4 bases and 7 bases, there was a span of 14 bases. The CDR3, as DNA: TGTGCCAGCAGTTCCATACTATCCGGGGAGCAGTACTTC. Its protein product is CASSSILSGEQYF.

The chain has TRBV9 and TRBJ2-7; 8 bases align to TRBD1. V was clipped by 3 bases and J by 6 bases; unmatched bases: 5. Germline-derived CDR1 and CDR2 are SGDLS and YYNGEE. This CDR3 spans 13 amino acids. The CDR3 DNA reads as TGTGCCAGCAGCGCTAGGACAGGGACCGAGCAGTACTTC. Translation: CASSARTGTEQYF.

The rearrangement joins TRBV7-2 to TRBJ2-7, with D possibly matching TRBD1 (7 bases). This CDR3 comprises 15 residues. Trimming took off 1 base at V and 0 bases at J, with 10 bases between the two ends. CDR1 and CDR2 (germline): SGHTA, FQGNSA. CDR3 loop: CASSLVEGASYEQYF. CDR3 DNA: TGTGCCAGCAGCTTAGTGGAGGGGGCCTCCTACGAGCAGTACTTC.

This chain connects TRBV29-1 to TRBJ2-3; maybe TRBD2 (6 bases). V lost 0 bases, J lost 4 bases, and 11 bases lay in between. This CDR3 is 14 amino acids long. Germline CDR1 is SQVTM and CDR2 is ANQGSEA. CDR3 amino acids: CSVEDYGSADTQYF. CDR3 DNA: TGCAGCGTTGAAGATTACGGGAGCGCAGATACGCAGTATTTT.

The V and J genes are TRBV28 and TRBJ1-5; 7 bases are a match to TRBD1. The CDR3 spans 12 residues. With 6 bases clipped from V and 5 bases from J, the junction kept 1 base outside the gene matches. Germline CDR1 is MDHEN and CDR2 is SYDVKM. The CDR3 DNA is TGTGCCAGCAGGGGGACAGATCAGCCCCAGCATTTT. Translated: CASRGTDQPQHF. Based on the CDR3 plus reference TRBV28 and TRBJ1-5, the full variable domain is DVKVTQSSRYLVKRTGEKVFLECVQDMDHENMFWYRQDPGLGLRLIYFSYDVKMKEKGDIPEGYSVSREKKERFSLILESASTNQTSMYLCASRGTDQPQHFGDGTRLSIL.